Listed below are T cell receptor beta chains from one sample, sequenced in a study of healthy donors' naive CD4 and CD8 T cells. From the reads, TCRdb called clonotypes with MiXCR, one entry per CDR3 protein. The top ten hold 2.3% of the sample, which has about 180,000 distinct CDR3 sequences, about four fifths seen once. Sample: naive CD4+ and CD8+ T cells sorted from blood, pooled from several donors. All receptors come from a pool of human donors in good health; the sample pools cells from several healthy donors. Both conserved end residues are part of each CDR3. Not every row has a clone size; where given, it reads once, few, many or a size class.

size | length | V | CDR3
. | 16 | TRBV20-1 | CSAREGGTVMTGELFF
. | 15 | TRBV29-1 | CSVETRTGARPTQYF
once | 12 | TRBV29-1 | CSAREGVYGYTF
. | 12 | TRBV4-3 | CASSAGTGGYTF
few | 16 | TRBV29-1 | CSVEDPRLTEIYGYTF
. | 10 | TRBV12-3/TRBV12-4 | CASGRTEAFF
. | 11 | TRBV29-1 | CSVLAADTQYF
. | 14 | TRBV18 | CASETGGHYTEAFF
. | 11 | TRBV5-5 | CASGSSYEQYF
once | 13 | TRBV6-1 | CASSEAGTDTQYF
. | 12 | TRBV19 | CASSIWGDEQFF
. | 13 | TRBV15 | CATSRNRVDGYTF
. | 15 | TRBV19 | CASSIVAGGNNEQFF
. | 16 | TRBV5-1 | CASSLDGSFMNTEAFF
. | 14 | TRBV11-2 | CASRQQGPNTEAFF
. | 17 | TRBV6-5 | CASSYSPTGTAGNTIYF
. | 15 | TRBV12-3/TRBV12-4 | CASSSGRNWEEKLFF
. | 15 | TRBV30 | CAWSFGGDSNQPQHF
. | 13 | TRBV19 | CASSIAGEYGYTF
. | 13 | TRBV30 | CAWSRVSLDEQYF
. | 15 | TRBV30 | CARLAGGPIHNEQFF
. | 13 | TRBV29-1 | CSVEDLKGNEQYF
. | 12 | TRBV29-1 | CSLLGTPNEQFF
. | 15 | TRBV10-3 | CAISGLDTVNYGYTF
. | 13 | TRBV10-3 | CAISGEARDTQYF
. | 12 | TRBV19 | CASADSINEQFF
. | 15 | TRBV6-1 | CASSERTYPSYEQYF
. | 14 | TRBV29-1 | CSVGSWLGQGEQYF
. | 15 | TRBV6-5 | CASRQDRGGNSPLHF
. | 13 | TRBV2 | CASRQGFPYEQYF
few | 13 | TRBV29-1 | CSDTDTRGETQYF
once | 15 | TRBV6-5 | CASSELADSYNEQFF
. | 11 | TRBV27 | CASIRGREQYF
. | 12 | TRBV29-1 | CSVPRGTGELFF
. | 14 | TRBV29-1 | CSVEEPKGNTEAFF
. | 12 | TRBV7-9 | CASSYQYSPLHF
. | 15 | TRBV19 | CASSIDPGEGNTIYF
. | 14 | TRBV28 | CASSLGTPYYGYTF
. | 14 | TRBV5-1 | CASSSEETAYGYTF
few | 12 | TRBV29-1 | CSVEQNKETQYF